Below, one T cell receptor beta chain is given with its context. This record belongs to a study of OX40 agonist ivuxolimab in advanced cancers. For the study at large: Treatment of patients was with ivuxolimab, an agonistic anti-OX40 (CD134) antibody.

Assay used: immunoSEQ multiplex PCR; TCRdb lists only in-frame clones, some missing. The table shows about 38,000 clones, with about 78% occurring only once. Trimming took 5 bases from V and 0 from J, leaving 7 bases between them. Germline CDR1 reads SGHVS; CDR2 reads FNYEAQ. This CDR3 is built from 13 residues. The sample in question was CD4+ or CD8+ T cells sorted from blood, obtained in a trial of the OX40 agonist ivuxolimab. The rearrangement links TRBV7-6 to TRBJ1-2; TRBD1 might be the D (5 bases). This clonotype was sampled from an adult with an advanced solid tumor such as melanoma, head and neck, liver or kidney cancer. CDR3 residues: CASSQQANYGYTF. In DNA form, the CDR3 reads TGTGCCAGCAGCCAACAGGCTAACTATGGCTACACCTTC.